Listed below are T cell receptor beta chains from one sample, sequenced in a study of cytomegalovirus exposure and HLA in healthy donors. TCRdb's table, derived via immunoSEQ multiplex PCR, lists solely in-frame clones and lacks some. The sample holds roughly 100,000 clones, about 68% seen once. The sequencing input was PBMCs. The receptors were sampled from a man aged 25 to 40 in good health and CMV-seropositive. Both conserved end residues are part of each CDR3. A D gene is named only where the DNA matches it firmly. Clone size is shown for a subset of rows, as once, few, many or a class of expanded clone.

size	length	D	J	V	DNA	CDR3
.	14	.	TRBJ1-1	TRBV6-6	TGTGCCAGCAGCCCACGGACAGTGGGAACTGAAGCTTTCTTT	CASSPRTVGTEAFF
.	19	.	TRBJ2-1	TRBV5-5	TGTGCCAGCAGCTTGATCAGGGGCCTTCAGGGATTAGCCTACAATGAGCAGTTCTTC	CASSLIRGLQGLAYNEQFF
.	14	TRBD1	TRBJ1-6	TRBV19	TGTGCCAGTAGTATAGTACAGGGGGGATCACCCCTCCACTTT	CASSIVQGGSPLHF
.	13	.	TRBJ2-3	TRBV7-6	TGTGCCAGCAGCCTACAGGGAACAGATACGCAGTATTTT	CASSLQGTDTQYF
.	14	TRBD1	TRBJ1-1	TRBV19	TGTGCCAGTAGAATGACAGGGGCCAACACTGAAGCTTTCTTT	CASRMTGANTEAFF
.	15	.	TRBJ1-2	TRBV4-1	TGCGCCAGCAGCCCTGTAACCCAGGGTCTTGGGAGCTACACCTTC	CASSPVTQGLGSYTF
.	15	.	TRBJ2-2	TRBV27	TGTGCCAGCACTCAATGGCAGGGGCACACCGGGGAGCTGTTTTTT	CASTQWQGHTGELFF
once	11	.	TRBJ1-2	TRBV7-9	TGTGCCAGCAGCCCCGTCGGTGGCTACACCTTC	CASSPVGGYTF
.	14	.	TRBJ1-1	TRBV7-6	TGTGCCAGCAGCTTAGGAGCGGCTAACACTGAAGCTTTCTTT	CASSLGAANTEAFF
.	15	TRBD1	TRBJ2-7	TRBV5-1	TGCGCCAGCAGCTTGGGACAGGGGATCTCCTACGAGCAGTACTTC	CASSLGQGISYEQYF
.	13	.	TRBJ1-2	TRBV5-6	TGTGCCAGCAGCTTGGGACAGCTAGGGGGCTACACCTTC	CASSLGQLGGYTF
few	14	TRBD2	TRBJ2-1	TRBV5-1	TGCGCCAGCAACCCGGGGGGAACAAGTAATGAGCAGTTCTTC	CASNPGGTSNEQFF
.	15	.	TRBJ1-5	TRBV6-5	TGTGCCAGCAGTTACTCGCGGTATAGCAATCAGCCCCAGCATTTT	CASSYSRYSNQPQHF
.	12	.	TRBJ1-1	TRBV5-6	TGTGCCAGCAGCTCGACATACACTGAAGCTTTCTTT	CASSSTYTEAFF
.	14	.	TRBJ1-4	TRBV5-1	TGCGCCAGCAGCTTGGAAAGGGGTAATGAAAAACTGTTTTTT	CASSLERGNEKLFF
.	15	.	TRBJ2-3	TRBV5-6	TGTGCCAGCAGCTTGCAGGGGCGAAGCACAGATACGCAGTATTTT	CASSLQGRSTDTQYF
few	19	TRBD2	TRBJ2-2	TRBV5-1	TGCGCCAGCAGCCCGAGACTAGCGGGGGAGGTATCGAACACCGGGGAGCTGTTTTTT	CASSPRLAGEVSNTGELFF
.	14	.	TRBJ1-5	TRBV18	TGTGCCAGCTCGCTGGCAGGGATGGATCAGCCCCAGCATTTT	CASSLAGMDQPQHF
.	14	TRBD1	TRBJ1-2	TRBV29-1	TGCAGCGTTGAAGCAGACAGGGGATACTATGGCTACACCTTC	CSVEADRGYYGYTF
few	13	TRBD2	TRBJ2-7	TRBV9	TGTGCCAGCAGCGTGGCGGGAGATTACGAGCAGTACTTC	CASSVAGDYEQYF
few	14	.	TRBJ1-1	TRBV6-5	TGTGCCAGCAGTAGCAGGGAGGTAGACACTGAAGCTTTCTTT	CASSSREVDTEAFF
.	11	.	TRBJ2-7	TRBV18	TGTGCCAGCTCCTCCTCCTACGAGCAGTACTTC	CASSSSYEQYF
.	15	TRBD1	TRBJ2-1	TRBV6-5	TGTGCCAGCAGTTACTCGAATAGGGGGCTCGGTGAGCAGTTCTTC	CASSYSNRGLGEQFF
.	15	.	TRBJ2-1	TRBV14	TGTGCCAGCAGCCCGCTCGGGGTCTCCTACAATGAGCAGTTCTTC	CASSPLGVSYNEQFF
.	12	TRBD1	TRBJ1-1	TRBV29-1	TGCAGCGGGAGTACAGGGGGCACTGAAGCTTTCTTT	CSGSTGGTEAFF
.	12	.	TRBJ1-3	TRBV6-1	TGTGCCAGCCAGGATCCGATAAACACCATATATTTT	CASQDPINTIYF
few	14	TRBD1	TRBJ2-1	TRBV7-9	TGTGCCAGCAGGGAGACAGGGTTCCCCAATGAGCAGTTCTTC	CASRETGFPNEQFF
once	14	TRBD1	TRBJ1-1	TRBV30	TGTGCCTGGGCGGACCGGGACAGGTACACTGAAGCTTTCTTT	CAWADRDRYTEAFF